This is a list of T cell receptor beta chains from one sample in a study of PD-L1 blockade in urothelial cancer. The data were produced by immunoSEQ multiplex PCR, yet TCRdb's version contains in-frame clones alone and is incomplete. Found here are around 24,000 clones, approximately 86% of them singletons; the top ten hold 1.5% to 2%. This specimen consisted of PBMCs, obtained around atezolizumab (anti-PD-L1) treatment. The source of these receptors is a man in his 70s with urothelial cancer. Each CDR3 is given with its conserved first and last residue. D genes are given only for firm matches. Only part of the rows carry a size: once, few, many, or a class if the clone is expanded.

CDR3,DNA,V,size,D,length,J
CASSRLKAGDTEAFF,TGTGCCAGCAGCCGCCTGAAGGCAGGTGACACTGAAGCTTTCTTT,TRBV7-3,few,.,15,TRBJ1-1
CASRGLAANTGELFF,TGTGCCAGCAGAGGACTAGCCGCGAACACCGGGGAGCTGTTTTTT,TRBV25-1,.,TRBD2,15,TRBJ2-2
CAISERGQTEAFF,TGTGCCATCAGTGAGAGGGGACAGACTGAAGCTTTCTTT,TRBV10-3,once,TRBD1,13,TRBJ1-1
CASSLGGGRTDNEQFF,TGCGCCAGCAGCTTGGGGGGCGGGAGAACCGACAATGAGCAGTTCTTC,TRBV5-1,.,TRBD2,16,TRBJ2-1
CAITISRDTIYF,TGTGCCATTACTATATCACGGGACACCATATATTTT,TRBV10-3,.,.,12,TRBJ1-3
CASSPGDTSSRETQYF,TGTGCCAGCAGCCCCGGGGACACCTCCTCGAGGGAGACCCAGTACTTC,TRBV5-5,few,.,16,TRBJ2-5
CASSSPGGLYEQYF,TGTGCCAGCAGTTCCCCGGGAGGACTCTACGAGCAGTACTTC,TRBV7-2,few,TRBD2,14,TRBJ2-7
CASSFRDRGLQETQYF,TGTGCCAGCAGCTTCCGGGACAGGGGCCTCCAAGAGACCCAGTACTTC,TRBV7-8,.,TRBD1,16,TRBJ2-5
CASSLLVGDGANVLTF,TGTGCCAGCAGCTTACTTGTAGGGGATGGGGCCAACGTCCTGACTTTC,TRBV7-3,.,.,16,TRBJ2-6
CASSRGGSNTEAFF,TGTGCCAGCAGCAGGGGGGGATCAAACACTGAAGCTTTCTTT,TRBV5-5,.,.,14,TRBJ1-1
CASSDPPDRVHEQYF,TGTGCCAGCAGTGACCCTCCAGACAGGGTCCACGAGCAGTACTTC,TRBV6-1,.,TRBD1,15,TRBJ2-7
CASSGTQNTGELFF,TGTGCCAGCAGCGGGACACAAAACACCGGGGAGCTGTTTTTT,TRBV11-3,.,.,14,TRBJ2-2
CASSRTSGGSYEQYF,TGTGCCAGCAGTCGGACTAGCGGGGGCTCCTACGAGCAGTACTTC,TRBV6-5,.,TRBD2,15,TRBJ2-7
CASSDSPPGEQYF,TGTGCCAGCAGCGATAGTCCCCCTGGCGAGCAGTACTTC,TRBV6-5,.,.,13,TRBJ2-7
CASSLAVKGRDGMKETQYF,TGCGCCAGCAGCTTGGCCGTAAAGGGCAGGGATGGGATGAAGGAGACCCAGTACTTC,TRBV5-1,.,.,19,TRBJ2-5
CASSLGGSGANYGYTF,TGTGCCAGCAGCTTAGGGGGTTCAGGGGCTAACTATGGCTACACCTTC,TRBV7-2,.,.,16,TRBJ1-2
CASWPPGGRKLFF,TGTGCCAGCTGGCCACCCGGAGGCCGAAAACTGTTTTTT,TRBV27,once,.,13,TRBJ1-4
CASGLKETQYF,TGTGCCAGCGGACTCAAAGAGACCCAGTACTTC,TRBV2,.,.,11,TRBJ2-5
CASSSLAGATYEQYF,TGCGCCAGCAGCTCACTAGCGGGAGCAACCTACGAGCAGTACTTC,TRBV5-1,.,TRBD2,15,TRBJ2-7
CASRRQDLSHEQYF,TGTGCCAGCAGAAGACAGGACTTGTCCCACGAGCAGTACTTC,TRBV6-6,.,.,14,TRBJ2-7
CASMSHPGQQISGNTIYF,TGTGCCAGTATGAGTCACCCGGGACAGCAGATCTCTGGAAACACCATATATTTT,TRBV19,.,TRBD1,18,TRBJ1-3
CAKEALDGKLFF,TGTGCCAAGGAGGCCCTCGACGGGAAACTGTTTTTT,TRBV30,.,.,12,TRBJ1-4
CASSLYGGVNTEAFF,TGTGCCAGCAGCTTATATGGGGGCGTGAACACTGAAGCTTTCTTT,TRBV7-2,.,.,15,TRBJ1-1
CASSLPGVGTGELFF,TGTGCCAGCAGCTTACCGGGAGTTGGTACCGGGGAGCTGTTTTTT,TRBV11-3,.,.,15,TRBJ2-2
CASSSEPWNEQFF,TGTGCCAGCAGTTCCGAGCCGTGGAATGAGCAGTTCTTC,TRBV7-3,.,.,13,TRBJ2-1
CASGQLANYGYTF,TGTGCCAGTGGACAGTTAGCTAACTATGGCTACACCTTC,TRBV6-5,.,.,13,TRBJ1-2
CAITVEGQGGNTEAFF,TGTGCCATCACCGTGGAAGGACAGGGGGGGAACACTGAAGCTTTCTTT,TRBV10-3,.,TRBD1,16,TRBJ1-1
CSASGYEQYF,TGCAGTGCTAGCGGCTACGAGCAGTACTTC,TRBV20-1,.,.,10,TRBJ2-7
CASRPSPGQGGNTQYF,TGTGCAAGTCGCCCCAGCCCGGGACAGGGGGGGAATACGCAGTATTTT,TRBV12-2,.,.,16,TRBJ2-3
CASTHRATSTDTQYF,TGTGCCAGCACCCACAGGGCTACTAGCACAGATACGCAGTATTTT,TRBV6-5,once,.,15,TRBJ2-3
CASSEEGQGTSEQYF,TGCGCCAGCAGCGAAGAGGGACAGGGGACCAGCGAGCAGTACTTC,TRBV5-1,.,TRBD1,15,TRBJ2-7
CASSLVQNSRGELFF,TGTGCCAGCAGCTTGGTCCAGAATAGCCGCGGGGAGCTGTTTTTT,TRBV5-6,.,.,15,TRBJ2-2
CAITFSNTGELFF,TGTGCCATCACTTTCTCTAACACCGGGGAGCTGTTTTTT,TRBV10-3,.,.,13,TRBJ2-2
CAWKGSGRGHEQYF,TGTGCCTGGAAAGGGAGCGGGAGGGGCCACGAGCAGTACTTC,TRBV30,.,TRBD2,14,TRBJ2-7
CSVGGIGNTEAFF,TGCAGCGTCGGGGGAATTGGGAACACTGAAGCTTTCTTT,TRBV29-1,few,.,13,TRBJ1-1